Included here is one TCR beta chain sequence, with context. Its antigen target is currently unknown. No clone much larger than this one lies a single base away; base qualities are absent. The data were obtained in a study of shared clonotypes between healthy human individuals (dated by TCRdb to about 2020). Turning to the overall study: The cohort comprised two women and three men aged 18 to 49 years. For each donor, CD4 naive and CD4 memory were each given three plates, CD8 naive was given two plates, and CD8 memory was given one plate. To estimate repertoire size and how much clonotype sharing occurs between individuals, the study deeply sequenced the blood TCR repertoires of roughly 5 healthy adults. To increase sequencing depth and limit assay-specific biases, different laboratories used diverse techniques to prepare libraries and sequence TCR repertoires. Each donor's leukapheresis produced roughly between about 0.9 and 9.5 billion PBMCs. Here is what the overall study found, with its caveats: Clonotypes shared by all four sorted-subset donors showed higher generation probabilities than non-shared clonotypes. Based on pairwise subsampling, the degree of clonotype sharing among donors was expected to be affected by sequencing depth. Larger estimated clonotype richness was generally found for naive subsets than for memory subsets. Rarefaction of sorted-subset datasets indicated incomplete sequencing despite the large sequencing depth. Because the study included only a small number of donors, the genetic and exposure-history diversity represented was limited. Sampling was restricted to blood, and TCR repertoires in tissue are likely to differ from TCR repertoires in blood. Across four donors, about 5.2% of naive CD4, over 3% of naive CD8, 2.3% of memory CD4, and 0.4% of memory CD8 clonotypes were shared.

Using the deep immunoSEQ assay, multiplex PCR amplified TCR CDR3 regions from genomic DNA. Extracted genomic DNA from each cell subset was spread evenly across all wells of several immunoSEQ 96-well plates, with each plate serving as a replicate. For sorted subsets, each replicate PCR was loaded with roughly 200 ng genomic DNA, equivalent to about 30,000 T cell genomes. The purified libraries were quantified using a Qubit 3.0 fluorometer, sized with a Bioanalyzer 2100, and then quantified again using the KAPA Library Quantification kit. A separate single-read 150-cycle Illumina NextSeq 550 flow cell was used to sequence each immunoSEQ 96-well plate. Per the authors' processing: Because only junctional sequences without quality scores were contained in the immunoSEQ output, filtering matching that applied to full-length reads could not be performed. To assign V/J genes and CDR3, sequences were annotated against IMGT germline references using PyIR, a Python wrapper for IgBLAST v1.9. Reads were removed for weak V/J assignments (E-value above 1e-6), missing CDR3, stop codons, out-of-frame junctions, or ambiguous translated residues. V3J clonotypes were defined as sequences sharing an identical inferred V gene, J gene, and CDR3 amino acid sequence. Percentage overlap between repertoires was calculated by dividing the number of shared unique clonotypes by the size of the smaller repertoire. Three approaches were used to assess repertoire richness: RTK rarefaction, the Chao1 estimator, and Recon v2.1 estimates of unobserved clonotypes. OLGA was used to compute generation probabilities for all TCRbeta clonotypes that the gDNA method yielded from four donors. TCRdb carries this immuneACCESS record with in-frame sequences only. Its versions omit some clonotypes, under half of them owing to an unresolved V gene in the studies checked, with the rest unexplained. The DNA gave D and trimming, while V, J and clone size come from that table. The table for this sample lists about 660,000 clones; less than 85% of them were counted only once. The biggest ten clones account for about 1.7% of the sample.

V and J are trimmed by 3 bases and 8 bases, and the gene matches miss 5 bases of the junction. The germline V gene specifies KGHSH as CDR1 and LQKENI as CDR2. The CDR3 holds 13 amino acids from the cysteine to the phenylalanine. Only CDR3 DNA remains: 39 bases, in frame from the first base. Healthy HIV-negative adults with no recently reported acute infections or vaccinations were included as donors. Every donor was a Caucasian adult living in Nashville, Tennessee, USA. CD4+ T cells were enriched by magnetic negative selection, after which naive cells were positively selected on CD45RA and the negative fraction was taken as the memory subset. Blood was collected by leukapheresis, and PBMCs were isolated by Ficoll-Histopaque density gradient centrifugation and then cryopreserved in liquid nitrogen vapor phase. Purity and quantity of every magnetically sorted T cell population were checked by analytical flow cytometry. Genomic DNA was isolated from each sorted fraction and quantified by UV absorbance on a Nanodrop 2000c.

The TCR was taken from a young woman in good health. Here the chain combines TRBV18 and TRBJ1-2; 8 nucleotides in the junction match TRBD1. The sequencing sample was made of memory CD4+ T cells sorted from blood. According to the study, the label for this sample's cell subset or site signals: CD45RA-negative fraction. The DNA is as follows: TGTGCCAGCTCACCGACAGGGGCTGAGGGCTACACCTTC. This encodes CASSPTGAEGYTF.